What follows are 21 T cell receptor beta chains derived from one specimen sequenced in a study of cytomegalovirus exposure and HLA in healthy donors. The repertoire was sequenced with immunoSEQ multiplex PCR; TCRdb's copy has only in-frame clones and lacks some. The sample has about 260,000 clones; 90% are singletons. Material: PBMCs. These receptors came from a woman aged 25 to 39 in good health and CMV-seronegative.

The CDR3 sequence is CSVGSGVPSEQYF. CDR3 nucleotides: TGCAGCGTTGGGTCGGGAGTTCCCTCCGAGCAGTACTTC. V and J are TRBV29-1 and TRBJ2-7; D might be TRBD2 (6 bases). The CDR3 sequence is 13 residues long. Germline CDR1 and CDR2: SQVTM and ANQGSEA. V was trimmed by 4 bases and J by 6 bases, leaving 16 bases between them.

V and J are TRBV20-1 and TRBJ1-1; D uncertain. V lost 4 bases, J lost 5 bases, and 5 bases lay in between. The CDR3 spans 10 residues. Germline V gives CDR1 DFQATT, CDR2 SNEGSKA (reference sequence). The CDR3 loop is CSAMSTEAFF. As DNA, the CDR3 is TGCAGTGCTATGAGTACTGAAGCTTTCTTT.

This rearrangement joins TRBV4-3 to TRBJ1-4; no definite D call. The V gene's germline CDR1 is LGHNA and CDR2 YSLEER. The CDR3 has 15 residues. V gave up 1 base and J gave up 7 bases, with 13 bases separating them. Here the CDR3 DNA reads TGCGCCAGCAGCCAAGGTCCAAGGACCTCTGAAAAACTGTTTTTT. This encodes CASSQGPRTSEKLFF.

The V and J genes are TRBV28 and TRBJ2-5; no firm D call. Germline V lookup: CDR1 MDHEN, CDR2 SYDVKM. The CDR3 runs to 16 residues. The V end was cut by 3 bases, the J end by 1 base, with 15 bases between. The CDR3 DNA reads as TGTGCCAGCAGTTTCCCGGACGGAGTTTTCCAAGAGACCCAGTACTTC. This gives the protein CASSFPDGVFQETQYF.

The gene calls are TRBV7-9 and TRBJ2-1; maybe TRBD1 (5 bases). V lost 4 bases and J lost 0, with 13 bases in between. The CDR3 is 16 amino acids. From germline, CDR1 is SEHNR and CDR2 FQNEAQ (reference sequence). The CDR3 nucleotides are TGTGCCAGCAGCTCCACGCCTCAGGGCTCCTACAATGAGCAGTTCTTC. Translation: CASSSTPQGSYNEQFF.

The V call is TRBV27, the J call TRBJ2-2, with 9 bases identical to TRBD2. Germline loops: CDR1 MNHEY, CDR2 SMNVEV (reference sequence). The CDR3 is made up of 16 amino acids. J gave up 3 bases and V 0 bases, and 2 bases lay outside the gene matches. The CDR3 protein is CASSLSAGGHTGELFF. For the CDR3, the DNA is TGTGCCAGCAGTTTATCGGCGGGAGGGCACACCGGGGAGCTGTTTTTT.

This clone was seen a single time. The rearrangement links TRBV9 to TRBJ2-1, with TRBD2 identical over 10 bases. This CDR3 contains 15 residues. Germline assignment: CDR1 SGDLS and CDR2 YYNGEE. V dropped 4 bases and J dropped 2; count of bases not matched to a gene: 3. The CDR3 region has the DNA TGTGCCAGCAGCTCCAGCGGGGGGGCCTACAATGAGCAGTTCTTC. As protein: CASSSSGGAYNEQFF.

The chain couples TRBV2 to TRBJ2-1, with 9 bases that match TRBD1. With V trimmed by 8 bases and J by 3 bases, 14 bases remained unmatched. CDR1 is SNHLY, CDR2 FYNNEI, per germline. CDR3 length: 17 residues. CDR3 DNA: TGTGCCAGCTTTGCGGGATTCCGGGGACAGGGCTACAATGAGCAGTTCTTC. Translation: CASFAGFRGQGYNEQFF.

The V gene is TRBV29-1, the J gene TRBJ2-7; 10 bases fit TRBD2. With 5 bases clipped from V and 3 bases from J, the junction kept 25 bases outside the gene matches. This CDR3 region has 20 residues. CDR1 and CDR2 (germline): SQVTM, ANQGSEA. The DNA of the CDR3 is TGCAGCGTTTTCGACAGTCCGGCCACTAGCCAGCGGGAGGGGTTCTACGAGCAGTACTTC. Protein sequence: CSVFDSPATSQREGFYEQYF.

This clone was detected only a few times. The genes are TRBV7-9 and TRBJ2-5; 9 positions agree with TRBD1. This CDR3 is built from 16 residues. Trimming took 0 bases from V and 2 from J; bases not matched to a gene: 4. Germline CDR1 is SEHNR and CDR2 is FQNEAQ (reference sequence). This CDR3 reads CASSLADRGMQETQYF. The CDR3 DNA is TGTGCCAGCAGCTTAGCCGACAGGGGGATGCAAGAGACCCAGTACTTC. Based on the CDR3 plus reference TRBV7-9 and TRBJ2-5, the full variable domain is DTGVSQNPRHKITKRGQNVTFRCDPISEHNRLYWYRQTLGQGPEFLTYFQNEAQLEKSRLLSDRFSAERPKGSFSTLEIQRTEQGDSAMYLCASSLADRGMQETQYFGPGTRLLVL.

V gene TRBV5-1 combines with J gene TRBJ2-3, with a weak D call TRBD1 (6 bases). The V gene lost 3 bases and the J gene lost 0 bases, with 11 bases spanning the gap. Per germline, CDR1 SGHRS and CDR2 YFSETQ. The CDR3 is 15 residues long. CDR3 region: CASSSDRTSTDTQYF. The CDR3, as DNA: TGCGCCAGCAGCTCGGACAGAACTAGCACAGATACGCAGTATTTT.

V and J are TRBV28 and TRBJ1-1; 7 bases align to TRBD1. Trimming took 5 bases from V and 5 from J; bases not matched to a gene: 8. The length of the CDR3 is 14 residues. Germline V gives CDR1 MDHEN, CDR2 SYDVKM. CDR3 sequence: CASSVGQEQTEAFF. The CDR3 nucleotides read TGTGCCAGCAGTGTCGGACAGGAGCAAACTGAAGCTTTCTTT.

The chain is built from TRBV5-4 and TRBJ1-5; TRBD1 is a possible D gene (5 bases). This CDR3 has 16 amino acids. Trimming removed 4 bases at V and 3 bases at J, with 17 bases between. CDR1 SGHNT and CDR2 YYREEE come from the germline V gene (reference sequence). DNA of the CDR3: TGTGCCAGCAGCCCAAGGGGCAGGGCGATCAATCAGCCCCAGCATTTT. Translating it yields CASSPRGRAINQPQHF.

The chain links TRBV6-6 to TRBJ2-7; D uncertain. This CDR3 has 12 residues. Per germline, CDR1 MNHNY and CDR2 SVGAGI (reference sequence). V lost 5 bases and J 4 bases, leaving 9 bases between the germline ends. The CDR3 nucleotides are TGTGCCAGCAGTCCCTCGGGTTACGAGCAGTACTTC. As protein: CASSPSGYEQYF.

The chain combines TRBV28 with TRBJ1-5, with D uncertain. Between the trimmed V and J ends, which lost 5 bases and 5 bases, there was a span of 13 bases. CDR1 and CDR2 (germline): MDHEN, SYDVKM. The CDR3 covers 14 residues. CDR3 sequence: CASSGSRSDQPQHF. CDR3 in DNA: TGTGCCAGCAGTGGCAGTCGATCTGATCAGCCCCAGCATTTT.

Remarks on this clone: The sample has other DNA sequences that encode this CDR3 too. CDR3 DNA sequence: TGCGCCAGCAGCCAAGGGGCTAGCGGGGCCTACGAGCAGTACTTC. Protein product: CASSQGASGAYEQYF. The chain combines TRBV4-3 with TRBJ2-7; TRBD2 aligns across 9 bases. From germline, CDR1 is LGHNA and CDR2 YSLEER. The CDR3 extends over 15 amino acids. Trimming took 1 base from V and 2 from J; bases not matched to a gene: 3.

V is TRBV6-1 and J is TRBJ1-2, with 8 bases identical to TRBD1. Trimming cost V 6 bases and J 7 bases; bases outside gene matches: 10. The CDR3 consists of 14 residues. Germline CDR1 and CDR2: MNHNS and SASEGT. The CDR3 nucleotides are TGTGCCAGCAGGGGGGAGCAGGGGGCGTTTGGCTACACCTTC. Translated, it gives CASRGEQGAFGYTF.

The chain uses TRBV7-6 and TRBJ2-2; TRBD2 might be the D (6 bases). CDR3 length: 15 amino acids. V lost 4 bases, J lost 1 base, and 10 bases lay in between. Per the germline V gene, CDR1 is SGHVS and CDR2 is FNYEAQ. CDR3 nucleotides: TGTGCCAGCAGCTCCCCAGCGGGGAACACCGGGGAGCTGTTTTTT. It specifies CASSSPAGNTGELFF.

The V call is TRBV13, the J call TRBJ2-7; 9 bases are shared with TRBD2. V trimming: 0 bases; J trimming: 2 bases; junction bases outside the gene matches: 8. Germline CDR1 and CDR2: PRHDT and FYEKMQ (reference sequence). The CDR3 is 17 amino acids. The DNA of the CDR3 is TGTGCCAGCAGCTTAGGGGGGGCTAGCGGGACTACCTACGAGCAGTACTTC. Translation gives CASSLGGASGTTYEQYF.

The V and J genes are TRBV4-2 and TRBJ2-3; 8 bases are a match to TRBD1. This CDR3 region has 16 residues. After removal of 1 base from V and 3 bases from J, the junction contained 6 bases not matched to a gene. In germline, CDR1 is LGHNA, CDR2 YNFKEQ. The CDR3 reads CASSQAQGASTDTQYF. CDR3 coding DNA: TGTGCCAGCAGCCAAGCCCAGGGGGCCAGTACAGATACGCAGTATTTT.

The CDR3 DNA is TGTGCCAGCAGCCAAAGGGGGGTCCTAGTAGTAGAGACCCAGTACTTC. Translating gives CASSQRGVLVVETQYF. The J gene is TRBJ2-5, the V gene TRBV14; the D call may be TRBD1 or TRBD2 (6 bases each). Germline CDR1 is SGHDN and CDR2 is FVKESK. V shed 2 bases and J shed 4 bases, with 17 bases lying between them. CDR3 length: 16 amino acids.